The 9 T cell receptor beta chains below were found in one sample sequenced in a study of T cells in tuberculosis. Produced via immunoSEQ multiplex PCR; TCRdb's table is partial and in-frame only. The sample records nearly 35,000 clones, more than 85% being singletons. The material sequenced was PBMCs. These receptors originate from a donor aged 10-30 years with latent tuberculosis or without tuberculosis infection.

V gene TRBV6-5 combines with J gene TRBJ2-5; 7 bases map to TRBD2. J was trimmed by 2 bases and V by 10 bases; bases with no gene match: 10. Germline loops: CDR1 MNHEY, CDR2 SVGAGI. This CDR3 contains 14 residues. As DNA, the CDR3 is TGTGCCATCGGTAGGCGGGGGAATCAAGAGACCCAGTACTTC. Its translation is CAIGRRGNQETQYF.

This clone was recorded only once. The rearrangement uses TRBV28 and TRBJ2-7; 9 bases match TRBD2. The germline gives CDR1 MDHEN, CDR2 SYDVKM. This CDR3 region has 17 residues. The J segment lost 3 bases and the V segment lost 2 bases, leaving 11 bases of the junction unmatched. The CDR3 DNA sequence: TGTGCCAGCAGTTTAAACTTTCTGGGTAGCGGGAGCTACGAGCAGTACTTC. Translating it yields CASSLNFLGSGSYEQYF.

The chain has TRBV9 and TRBJ1-6; 11 nucleotides match TRBD1. Germline-derived CDR1 and CDR2 are SGDLS and YYNGEE. J lost 7 bases, V lost 3 bases, and 9 bases had no gene match. The CDR3 is 17 residues long. The CDR3: CASSASPGQGENSPLHF. As DNA, the CDR3 is TGTGCCAGCAGCGCGTCTCCGGGACAGGGGGAAAATTCACCCCTCCACTTT.

The chain employs TRBV15 and TRBJ1-1; 7 bases align to TRBD1. V shed 9 bases, J shed 3 bases, and the junction held 7 bases outside the gene matches. This CDR3 contains 13 residues. Germline CDR1 is LNHNV and CDR2 is YYDKDF (reference sequence). The CDR3 DNA sequence: TGTGCCACAGCTCAGGGGGATGACACTGAAGCTTTCTTT. It yields the protein CATAQGDDTEAFF.

The chain recombines TRBV19 with TRBJ1-6; a possible D gene is TRBD1 (5 bases). Trimming took 4 bases from V and 11 from J, leaving 9 bases between them. CDR1 LNHDA and CDR2 SQIVND come from the germline V gene (reference sequence). The CDR3 length is 12 residues. The CDR3 region is CASSRWGAPLHF. CDR3 bases: TGTGCCAGTAGTAGGTGGGGGGCACCCCTCCACTTT.

This clone was recorded once. This chain joins TRBV15 and TRBJ1-2; no reliable D call. The CDR3 length is 14 residues. Germline V gives CDR1 LNHNV, CDR2 YYDKDF (reference sequence). Deletions cut 4 bases from V and 4 bases from J, with 13 bases between. The CDR3, as DNA: TGTGCCACCAGCATAAATCGGGGTTTCTATGGCTACACCTTC. Amino acids: CATSINRGFYGYTF.

The rearrangement joins TRBV6-1 to TRBJ2-7; TRBD1 might be the D (6 bases). With 6 bases removed from V and 6 bases from J, the gap between germline ends came to 15 bases. Germline lookup yields CDR1 MNHNS and CDR2 SASEGT. The length of the CDR3 is 13 residues. The CDR3 sequence is CASRDSAMREQYF. For the CDR3, the DNA is TGTGCCAGCAGGGACAGTGCCATGCGCGAGCAGTACTTC.

This sequence joins TRBV30 and TRBJ2-7; a possible D gene is TRBD2 (5 bases). CDR3 length: 13 amino acids. CDR1 is GTSNPN, CDR2 SVGIG, per germline (reference sequence). The V end was cut by 6 bases, the J end by 0 bases, with 12 bases between. Here the CDR3 reads CACYPEGSYEQYF. The CDR3 bases are TGTGCCTGCTATCCAGAGGGCTCCTACGAGCAGTACTTC.

J is TRBJ2-3 and V is TRBV7-8, with 13 positions matching TRBD2. J lost 7 bases, V lost 3 bases, and 13 bases had no gene match. From germline, CDR1 is SGHVS and CDR2 FQNEAQ. The CDR3 spans 18 residues. The CDR3 region has the DNA TGTGCCAGCAGCTTGAGCCTACGGACTAGCGGGAGTATACATACGCAGTATTTT. Translating it yields CASSLSLRTSGSIHTQYF.